This T cell receptor (beta chain) is drawn from a study of T cell repertoires in cytomegalovirus infection. Study background: HLA-C-restricted CMV epitopes, recently identified, and well-studied HLA-B-restricted ones were used by the study. Shared public TCR beta signatures pointed to both CMV infection and a matching HLA type. Overall study results and limits: The ex vivo response showed dominance by HLA-C-restricted CMV-specific TCR beta clonotypes.

In its sample, this clonotype was seen a few times. Its antigen is not identified. V was pared by 6 bases and J by 0 bases, with 12 bases between. The CDR3 spans 15 residues. TCRdb reprocessed the reads with MiXCR, giving one entry per CDR3 protein. The sample yields more than 55,000 distinct CDR3 sequences, 20% to 25% seen once. The sequencing here drew on CD8+ T cells from cultured PBMCs, taken from culture after CMV antigen stimulation. This receptor was identified in a human donor in good health (CMV status not recorded). Some clones in this sample may be carry-over from other donors' samples. V usage is TRBV12-3 or TRBV12-4 and J usage is TRBJ2-1, with D hard to call. As DNA, the CDR3 is TGTGCCAGCAGCTCAGACCCTGGCTCCTACAATGAGCAGTTCTTC. Protein sequence: CASSSDPGSYNEQFF.